This T cell receptor beta chain was captured by sequencing in a study of blood T cell repertoires in COVID-19. Original methodology: Using reference gene primer amplification, nucleated cell counts were estimated. Method: immunoSEQ multiplex PCR; TCRdb's copy keeps in-frame clones and lacks some. V and J calls and clone size follow that table, whereas D and trimming were derived from the DNA. The sample consists of 400,000 to 550,000 clones, roughly 91% of them appearing once. Per the germline V gene, CDR1 is LGHNA and CDR2 is YNFKEQ. The trim removed 1 base at V and 4 bases at J, leaving 4 bases unmatched. The CDR3 is 15 residues long.

This TCR came from a woman aged 25-40 years with acute or convalescent COVID-19. Sequencing input: peripheral blood. The chain links TRBV4-2 to TRBJ1-2, with 9 bases lining up with TRBD1. As DNA, the CDR3 is TGTGCCAGCAGCCAAGGGGACAGGGATATCTATGGCTACACCTTC. It specifies CASSQGDRDIYGYTF.